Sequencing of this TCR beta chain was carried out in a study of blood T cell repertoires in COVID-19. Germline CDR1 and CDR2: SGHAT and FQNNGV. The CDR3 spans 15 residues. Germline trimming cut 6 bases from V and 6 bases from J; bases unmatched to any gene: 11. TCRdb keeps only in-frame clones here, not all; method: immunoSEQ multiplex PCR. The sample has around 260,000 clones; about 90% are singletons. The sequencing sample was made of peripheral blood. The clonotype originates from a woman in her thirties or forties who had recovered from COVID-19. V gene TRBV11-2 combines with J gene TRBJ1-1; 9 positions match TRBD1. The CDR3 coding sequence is TGTGCCAGCAGTGCTCGGACAGGGGTAGGGTCTGAAGCTTTCTTT. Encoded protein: CASSARTGVGSEAFF. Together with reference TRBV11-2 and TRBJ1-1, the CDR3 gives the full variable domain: EAGVAQSPRYKIIEKRQSVAFWCNPISGHATLYWYQQILGQGPKLLIQFQNNGVVDDSQLPKDRFSAERLKGVDSTLKIQPAKLEDSAVYLCASSARTGVGSEAFFGQGTRLTVV.